A selection of T cell receptor beta chains follows, all from one sample in a study of blood T cell repertoires in COVID-19. Assay: immunoSEQ multiplex PCR; the TCRdb copy retains only in-frame clones and omits some. The sample shows nearly 200,000 clones, around 92% of them seen only once. The sample was PBMCs or T cells enriched from blood (not recorded which). The receptors derive from a woman younger than 35 who had recovered from COVID-19. Each CDR3 is given with its conserved first and last residue. D genes are given only for firm matches. The size entry is marked missing in some rows and otherwise reads once, few, many or a size class.

TRBV5-5	-	TRBJ1-2	TRBD1	CASSSTGTGADGYTF	TGTGCCAGCAGCTCAACCGGGACAGGGGCGGATGGCTACACCTTC
TRBV6-1	few	TRBJ1-5	-	CASSDPDNQPQHF	TGTGCCAGCAGTGACCCAGACAATCAGCCCCAGCATTTT
TRBV4-1	-	TRBJ2-5	-	CASSRTARRETQYF	TGCGCCAGCAGCCGGACAGCGAGGCGAGAGACCCAGTACTTC
TRBV7-6	-	TRBJ2-1	TRBD1	CASSLGPGTGGNEQFF	TGTGCCAGCAGCTTAGGACCCGGGACAGGGGGGAATGAGCAGTTCTTC
TRBV7-6	-	TRBJ2-7	-	CASSFGRRNEQYF	TGTGCCAGCAGCTTTGGCAGAAGAAACGAGCAGTACTTC
TRBV6-4	-	TRBJ2-2	TRBD2	CASSDSPGGAAGELFF	TGTGCCAGCAGTGACTCTCCGGGGGGGGCCGCCGGGGAGCTGTTTTTT
TRBV7-9	-	TRBJ1-6	TRBD1	CASSANQGANSYNSPLHF	TGTGCCAGCAGCGCCAACCAGGGGGCCAACTCTTATAATTCACCCCTCCACTTT
TRBV9	-	TRBJ1-1	-	CASSTQAWAEAFF	TGTGCCAGCAGCACTCAGGCGTGGGCTGAAGCTTTCTTT
TRBV2	-	TRBJ1-1	TRBD1	CASRSLRDRGTILDEAFF	TGTGCCAGCAGGTCTCTCCGGGACAGGGGAACAATTTTGGATGAAGCTTTCTTT
TRBV7-6	-	TRBJ2-7	-	CASSLVGGRNEQYF	TGTGCCAGCAGCTTAGTCGGGGGGCGCAACGAGCAGTACTTC
TRBV24-1	-	TRBJ1-5	-	CATSEAGGSNQPQHF	TGTGCCACCAGTGAAGCGGGAGGAAGCAATCAGCCCCAGCATTTT
TRBV28	-	TRBJ1-2	TRBD1	CASSSPFNRGIFLYGYTF	TGTGCCAGCAGTTCCCCATTCAACAGGGGAATATTCCTCTATGGCTACACCTTC
TRBV5-6	-	TRBJ2-2	-	CASSSRVIGTGELFF	TGTGCCAGCAGCTCCAGGGTAATAGGCACCGGGGAGCTGTTTTTT
TRBV27	-	TRBJ1-3	-	CASSLSWARGNTIYF	TGTGCCAGCAGTTTATCTTGGGCCAGGGGAAACACCATATATTTT
TRBV2	-	TRBJ2-6	TRBD2	CASAGGASGANVLTF	TGTGCCAGCGCGGGGGGCGCATCTGGGGCCAACGTCCTGACTTTC
TRBV20-1	-	TRBJ2-3	-	CSASRGAGSTDTQYF	TGCAGTGCTAGTCGGGGGGCCGGGAGCACAGATACGCAGTATTTT
TRBV2	-	TRBJ1-5	TRBD1	CASSQQGRIPNQPQHF	TGTGCCAGCAGTCAACAGGGGCGGATTCCCAATCAGCCCCAGCATTTT
TRBV11-2	-	TRBJ1-1	-	CASSFSSEAFF	TGTGCCAGCAGTTTTAGTTCTGAAGCTTTCTTT
TRBV12-3/TRBV12-4	-	TRBJ1-2	TRBD1	CASSRPGGYGYTF	TGTGCCAGCAGTCGCCCAGGGGGCTATGGCTACACCTTC
TRBV5-4	-	TRBJ2-5	TRBD2	CASSTGLAGSETQYF	TGTGCCAGCAGCACAGGACTAGCGGGGTCAGAGACCCAGTACTTC
TRBV13	-	TRBJ1-2	-	CASSSQALSGYGYTF	TGTGCCAGCAGCTCCCAAGCCCTCTCGGGATATGGCTACACCTTC
TRBV5-6	many	TRBJ1-5	-	CASSLGSQPQHF	TGTGCCAGCAGCTTGGGGAGTCAGCCCCAGCATTTT
TRBV19	-	TRBJ1-1	-	CASSIGFGRGGEAFF	TGTGCCAGTAGTATTGGGTTCGGCAGGGGTGGTGAAGCTTTCTTT
TRBV19	-	TRBJ1-1	TRBD1	CAVQGGDTEAFF	TGTGCCGTACAGGGGGGCGACACTGAAGCTTTCTTT
TRBV28	-	TRBJ1-4	TRBD1	CASSLPLAHRGSGTNEKLFF	TGTGCCAGCAGTCTCCCCCTGGCACACAGGGGGAGTGGGACTAATGAAAAACTGTTTTTT
TRBV25-1	-	TRBJ1-3	-	CASSGLNWEGSGNTIYF	TGTGCCAGCAGTGGACTGAACTGGGAGGGCTCTGGAAACACCATATATTTT
TRBV6-5	few	TRBJ1-1	TRBD1	CASSYSATGANTEAFF	TGTGCCAGCAGTTACTCCGCGACAGGGGCTAACACTGAAGCTTTCTTT
TRBV5-4	-	TRBJ2-5	-	CASSLPGEGETQYF	TGTGCCAGCAGCTTGCCGGGAGAGGGGGAGACCCAGTACTTC
TRBV7-9	-	TRBJ1-1	-	CASSLQGPNTEAFF	TGTGCCAGCAGCTTGCAGGGCCCGAACACTGAAGCTTTCTTT
TRBV11-2	few	TRBJ1-5	-	CASSLASDGFNQPQHF	TGTGCCAGCAGCTTAGCATCAGACGGGTTCAATCAGCCCCAGCATTTT
TRBV4-1	-	TRBJ1-1	TRBD1	CASSRRTGMNTEAFF	TGCGCCAGCAGCCGCCGGACAGGTATGAACACTGAAGCTTTCTTT
TRBV19	-	TRBJ1-1	-	CASSHGGAGNTEAFF	TGTGCCAGTAGTCATGGGGGGGCCGGGAACACTGAAGCTTTCTTT
TRBV4-1	-	TRBJ1-2	-	CASSQDQAGEKGGYTF	TGCGCCAGCAGCCAAGACCAAGCGGGGGAAAAGGGTGGCTACACCTTC
TRBV11-2	-	TRBJ1-5	-	CASSLDRGSQPQHF	TGTGCCAGCAGCTTAGACAGGGGTAGTCAGCCCCAGCATTTT
TRBV5-1	-	TRBJ1-6	TRBD1	CASSLGQGGNSPLHF	TGCGCCAGCAGCTTGGGACAGGGGGGTAATTCACCCCTCCACTTT
TRBV4-1	-	TRBJ2-3	-	CASRGLQRRPTDTQYF	TGCGCCAGCAGGGGACTCCAGCGGCGTCCGACAGATACGCAGTATTTT
TRBV30	-	TRBJ1-3	-	CAWSASGNTIYF	TGTGCCTGGAGTGCTAGTGGAAACACCATATATTTT
TRBV28	-	TRBJ1-6	-	CASRRDTNSPLHF	TGTGCCAGCAGGAGGGACACTAATTCACCCCTCCACTTT
TRBV4-1	-	TRBJ1-1	-	CASSHEVTAEAFF	TGCGCCAGCAGCCACGAAGTCACAGCTGAAGCTTTCTTT
TRBV2	-	TRBJ1-1	TRBD1	CASRATGGMGEAFF	TGTGCCAGCAGGGCGACAGGGGGCATGGGTGAAGCTTTCTTT
TRBV7-2	once	TRBJ2-5	TRBD2	CASSSPPRGEETQYF	TGTGCCAGCAGCTCCCCCCCCCGGGGGGAAGAGACCCAGTACTTC
TRBV9	-	TRBJ2-1	-	CASSVETDQQFF	TGTGCCAGCAGCGTAGAGACAGACCAGCAGTTCTTC
TRBV7-8	-	TRBJ2-3	TRBD1	CASSPRTGEGTDTQYF	TGTGCCAGCAGCCCCCGGACAGGGGAGGGCACAGATACGCAGTATTTT